A single sample gave rise to the 15 T cell receptor beta chains below, sequenced in a study of blood T cell repertoires in COVID-19. The table came from immunoSEQ multiplex PCR; TCRdb's copy has only in-frame clones and leaves some out. The data hold approximately 220,000 clones, with more than 85% observed a single time. Specimen: peripheral blood. Receptors were obtained from a man in his 60s with acute or convalescent COVID-19.

The chain has TRBV28 and TRBJ2-1; a possible D gene is TRBD1 (5 bases). The CDR3 spans 16 residues. CDR1 is MDHEN, CDR2 SYDVKM, per germline. V lost 6 bases and J lost 1, with 16 bases in between. The DNA for the CDR3 is TGTGCCAGCAGCTTAGCTGGGGCGGCGTCCTACAATGAGCAGTTCTTC. Translating gives CASSLAGAASYNEQFF.

The chain has TRBV7-9 and TRBJ2-1, with 8 bases fitting TRBD2. CDR1 is SEHNR, CDR2 FQNEAQ, per germline (reference sequence). This CDR3 region has 18 residues. The J segment lost 6 bases and the V segment lost 2 bases, leaving 15 bases of the junction unmatched. The CDR3 reads CASSLLSRTSWVGNEQFF. CDR3 in DNA: TGTGCCAGCAGCTTACTTTCACGGACTAGCTGGGTGGGCAATGAGCAGTTCTTC. Full variable domain (rest looked up from reference TRBV7-9 and TRBJ2-1): DTGVSQNPRHKITKRGQNVTFRCDPISEHNRLYWYRQTLGQGPEFLTYFQNEAQLEKSRLLSDRFSAERPKGSFSTLEIQRTEQGDSAMYLCASSLLSRTSWVGNEQFFGPGTRLTVL.

J is TRBJ2-1 and V is TRBV5-4; 7 bases match TRBD2. The CDR3 spans 14 residues. The junction had 4 bases not matched to a gene; V was cut back by 2 bases and J by 5 bases. Looked up from germline, CDR1 is SGHNT and CDR2 is YYREEE (reference sequence). CDR3 sequence reads: CASSLAGRDNEQFF. CDR3 coding DNA: TGTGCCAGCAGCTTAGCGGGGAGAGACAATGAGCAGTTCTTC. Full variable domain (outside the CDR3, taken from reference TRBV5-4 and TRBJ2-1): ETGVTQSPTHLIKTRGQQVTLRCSSQSGHNTVSWYQQALGQGPQFIFQYYREEENGRGNFPPRFSGLQFPNYSSELNVNALELDDSALYLCASSLAGRDNEQFFGPGTRLTVL.

The CDR3 region has the DNA TGTGCCAGCAGCTTAGGAAGGACTAGCGGGGGGAAAGAGACCCAGTACTTC. Protein product: CASSLGRTSGGKETQYF. This rearrangement joins TRBV11-3 to TRBJ2-5; TRBD2 matches at 14 bases. CDR1 is SGHNT and CDR2 is YENEEA in the germline V gene. V gave up 1 base and J gave up 3 bases; unmatched junction bases: 4. The CDR3 spans 17 residues.

V is TRBV12-3 or TRBV12-4 and J is TRBJ2-3; D gene ambiguous. With 3 bases removed from V and 11 bases from J, the gap between germline ends came to 9 bases. The CDR3 loop spans 11 amino acids. The CDR3 region has the DNA TGTGCCAGCAGTTTGGGCGATGGGCAGTATTTT. This sequence encodes CASSLGDGQYF.

The chain couples TRBV4-3 to TRBJ2-3, with 9 positions matching TRBD1. This CDR3 is 16 amino acids long. Germline V lookup: CDR1 LGHNA, CDR2 YSLEER. V shed 0 bases and J 5 bases; nucleotides not matched to a gene: 6. The CDR3 protein is CASSQDRDREIDTQYF. For the CDR3, the DNA is TGCGCCAGCAGCCAAGACCGGGACAGGGAAATAGATACGCAGTATTTT.

The V gene is TRBV18, the J gene TRBJ1-1; D gene ambiguous. Trimming left V 3 bases short and J 1 base short, with 6 bases between. The CDR3 spans 13 residues. Germline CDR1 KGHSH, CDR2 LQKENI. Here the CDR3 reads CASSPSGNTEAFF. For the CDR3, the DNA is TGTGCCAGCTCACCCTCGGGGAACACTGAAGCTTTCTTT.

CDR3: CASSQYRNRANTGELFF. The CDR3 coding sequence is TGTGCCAGCAGCCAATACCGGAACAGGGCAAACACCGGGGAGCTGTTTTTT. The rearrangement uses TRBV3-1 (or the pseudogene TRBV3-2) and TRBJ2-2, with D perhaps matching TRBD1 (6 bases). This CDR3 spans 17 amino acids. V shed 2 bases and J shed 2 bases, with 15 bases lying between them. Germline CDR1 reads LGHDT; CDR2 reads YNNKEL (reference sequence).

This clone was detected a few times. The chain links TRBV6-2 or TRBV6-3 to TRBJ1-1; no firm D call. CDR1 and CDR2 from the germline V gene are MNHEY and SVGEGT. There are 13 residues in the CDR3. V was shortened by 2 bases and J by 8 bases, with 12 bases between the two germline ends. The CDR3 sequence: CASSYLLNFEAFF. CDR3 DNA sequence: TGTGCCAGCAGTTACCTGTTGAACTTCGAAGCTTTCTTT.

This chain joins TRBV28 and TRBJ2-1; 9 bases line up with TRBD2. V lost 4 bases, J lost 6 bases, and 13 bases stayed unmatched. CDR3 length equals 17 residues. Germline CDR1 and CDR2: MDHEN and SYDVKM. Here the CDR3 reads CASSSSGSSGGPNEQFF. For the CDR3, the DNA is TGTGCCAGCAGTTCCTCGGGGAGTAGCGGGGGACCCAATGAGCAGTTCTTC.

This CDR3 reads CAIEPGSGNTIYF. The CDR3 bases are TGTGCCATCGAGCCGGGGTCTGGAAACACCATATATTTT. The V call is TRBV10-3, the J call TRBJ1-3; no definite D call. CDR1 is ENHRY and CDR2 is SYGVKD in the germline V gene. This CDR3 is built from 13 residues. Deletions cut 8 bases from V and 1 base from J, with 9 bases between.

The chain has TRBV5-1 and TRBJ1-2; D not resolved. V lost 0 bases and J lost 4, with 13 bases in between. Germline-derived CDR1 and CDR2 are SGHRS and YFSETQ. CDR3 length: 15 residues. CDR3 in DNA: TGCGCCAGCAGCTTGGTACCCCGGGAGGCCTATGGCTACACCTTC. It is translated as CASSLVPREAYGYTF.

CDR3 in DNA: TGTGCCAGTAGTAAGGGACAGGGTCTCGATACGCAGTATTTT. Amino acids: CASSKGQGLDTQYF. The gene calls are TRBV19 and TRBJ2-3; 9 bases are shared with TRBD1. The CDR3 is 14 amino acids. Germline values: CDR1 LNHDA, CDR2 SQIVND (reference sequence). V was clipped by 4 bases and J by 6 bases; unmatched bases: 5.

CDR3 region: CASSLKSIGGRADTQYF. In DNA form, the CDR3 reads TGTGCCAGCAGCTTAAAATCGATCGGAGGGAGAGCAGATACGCAGTATTTT. The chain combines TRBV7-3 with TRBJ2-3, with D possibly TRBD2 on 6 matching bases. CDR3 length: 17 residues. In germline, CDR1 is SGHTA, CDR2 FQGTGA. The germline V and J ends were trimmed by 1 base and 4 bases, with 18 bases remaining between them. Combining the CDR3 with reference TRBV7-3 and TRBJ2-3 gives the whole variable domain GAGVSQTPSNKVTEKGKYVELRCDPISGHTALYWYRQSLGQGPEFLIYFQGTGAADDSGLPNDRFFAVRPEGSVSTLKIQRTERGDSAVYLCASSLKSIGGRADTQYFGPGTRLTVL.

The V call is TRBV11-2, the J call TRBJ2-7; D not certain. CDR3 length: 16 residues. CDR1 SGHAT and CDR2 FQNNGV come from the germline V gene. V shed 0 bases and J shed 0 bases, with 12 bases lying between them. The CDR3 here is CASSLDIGRFSYEQYF. CDR3 DNA sequence: TGTGCCAGCAGCTTAGATATCGGCAGGTTCTCCTACGAGCAGTACTTC.